A single sample is the source of the 26 T cell receptor beta chains below, sequenced in a study of PD-1 blockade in mismatch repair-deficient tumors. The assay was immunoSEQ multiplex PCR, and TCRdb's table has in-frame clones only and misses some. The data hold 100,000 to 150,000 clones, with 88% observed a single time. Here the sequenced sample was peripheral blood, taken 70 to 72 weeks after starting pembrolizumab. All receptors derive from an adult with mismatch repair-deficient cancer.

V is TRBV7-9 and J is TRBJ1-1, with D uncertain. The V and J ends lost 4 bases and 1 base respectively, with 7 bases between them. The CDR3 covers 13 residues. Germline V gives CDR1 SEHNR, CDR2 FQNEAQ (reference sequence). CDR3 bases: TGTGCCAGCAGCTGGGATTCGAACACTGAAGCTTTCTTT. Its protein product is CASSWDSNTEAFF. The variable domain in full, completed from reference TRBV7-9 and TRBJ1-1, reads DTGVSQNPRHKITKRGQNVTFRCDPISEHNRLYWYRQTLGQGPEFLTYFQNEAQLEKSRLLSDRFSAERPKGSFSTLEIQRTEQGDSAMYLCASSWDSNTEAFFGQGTRLTVV.

CDR3 loop: CASSSTLGLGRAGEQFF. The CDR3, as DNA: TGTGCCAGCAGCTCCACACTTGGACTCGGGAGGGCTGGTGAGCAGTTCTTC. V and J are TRBV7-9 and TRBJ2-1; 8 bases line up with TRBD2. Germline V gives CDR1 SEHNR, CDR2 FQNEAQ (reference sequence). Trimming at V came to 4 bases and at J to 9 bases, leaving 17 bases not matched to a gene. The CDR3 loop spans 17 amino acids.

The chain employs TRBV29-1 and TRBJ2-1; D not resolved. Per the germline V gene, CDR1 is SQVTM and CDR2 is ANQGSEA. Deletions cut 6 bases from V and 8 bases from J, with 11 bases between. This CDR3 has 11 amino acids. The CDR3 DNA reads TGCAGCGTCGCGCCCGTCTATGAGCAGTTCTTC. Residues: CSVAPVYEQFF.

This rearrangement joins TRBV5-8 to TRBJ2-7; 10 bases map to TRBD2. Germline loops: CDR1 SGHTS, CDR2 YDEGEE. V was pared by 5 bases and J by 5 bases, with 10 bases of the junction left unmatched. This CDR3 region has 15 residues. The chain's CDR3 is CASRRGPSGRNEQYF. CDR3 bases: TGTGCCAGCAGGAGGGGGCCTAGCGGGAGAAACGAGCAGTACTTC.

This chain uses TRBV11-2 with TRBJ2-7; 10 nucleotides line up with TRBD2. The V and J ends lost 1 base and 3 bases, in that order; junction bases with no gene match: 6. The CDR3 covers 16 residues. CDR1 is SGHAT and CDR2 is FQNNGV in the germline V gene. CDR3 DNA sequence: TGTGCCAGCAGCTTAGGCGCGAGCGGGGGGGTCTACGAGCAGTACTTC. Its translation: CASSLGASGGVYEQYF.

The chain combines TRBV4-3 with TRBJ2-1, with 12 positions matching TRBD1. The germline V gene encodes CDR1 LGHNA and CDR2 YSLEER. With 1 base clipped from V and 5 bases from J, the junction kept 6 bases outside the gene matches. The CDR3 is 17 residues long. CDR3 in amino acids: CASSQGVGDRGHNEQFF. In nucleotides, the CDR3 is TGCGCCAGCAGCCAAGGGGTGGGGGACAGGGGGCACAATGAGCAGTTCTTC.

This chain links TRBV5-6 with TRBJ2-2; either TRBD1 or TRBD2 may supply D (5 bases each). The CDR3 has 14 amino acids. The germline CDR1 and CDR2 sequences are SGHDT and YYEEEE. Trimming pared 2 bases from V and 8 bases from J, leaving 13 bases between. CDR3 DNA: TGTGCCAGCAGCTTAGTCGGGGCTGAGGGGGAGCTGTTTTTT. Amino acid sequence: CASSLVGAEGELFF.

The V call is TRBV15, the J call TRBJ2-5; 10 bases map to TRBD1. The closer fit of TRBJ2-7 to the DNA end suggests the J call may be wrong. The CDR3 is made up of 14 amino acids. CDR1 LNHNV and CDR2 YYDKDF come from the germline V gene (reference sequence). The CDR3 spells CATSSGQGGVEQYF. CDR3 in DNA: TGTGCCACCAGCAGCGGACAGGGGGGCGTCGAGCAGTACTTC.

This clone was counted a few times. The V gene is TRBV2, the J gene TRBJ2-7; perhaps TRBD1 as D (5 bases). The CDR3 is 13 residues long. Trimming took off 4 bases at V and 0 bases at J, with 7 bases between the two ends. Germline V gene data show CDR1 as SNHLY and CDR2 as FYNNEI. In nucleotides, the CDR3 is TGTGCCAGCAGTGCCGACAGCTCCTACGAGCAGTACTTC. This sequence encodes CASSADSSYEQYF.

This chain links TRBV28 with TRBJ2-5; TRBD2 is a possible D gene (6 bases). The CDR3 sequence is 13 residues long. Germline V gene sequence: CDR1 MDHEN, CDR2 SYDVKM. Trimming shortened V by 5 bases and J by 7 bases, and 14 bases separated the two germline ends. The CDR3 region is CASSPSGGGTQYF. CDR3 sequence (DNA): TGTGCCAGCAGTCCTTCCGGGGGTGGGACCCAGTACTTC.

The table lists this clone with a few counts. The chain links TRBV5-3 to TRBJ1-2, with 7 bases lining up with TRBD1. TRBV5-3 is labeled an ORF, and its function is uncertain. CDR3 length: 14 residues. With 5 bases clipped from V and 4 bases from J, the junction kept 8 bases outside the gene matches. In DNA form, the CDR3 reads TGTGCCAGAAGTTCAGTAGGGGACAGCTATGGCTACACCTTC. The encoded protein is CARSSVGDSYGYTF.

The genes are TRBV6-6 and TRBJ2-2; possible D gene TRBD1, 6 bases. V dropped 6 bases and J dropped 0 bases, with 14 bases sitting between them. The CDR3 is 16 residues long. Germline-derived CDR1 and CDR2 are MNHNY and SVGAGI (reference sequence). CDR3 in DNA: TGTGCCAGCAGCCTGAGGGACATCGCGAACACCGGGGAGCTGTTTTTT. Residues: CASSLRDIANTGELFF.

The CDR3 here is CASSRGSAGNQPQHF. The CDR3 bases are TGTGCCAGCAGTCGGGGATCCGCCGGCAATCAGCCCCAGCATTTT. The chain combines TRBV6-5 with TRBJ1-5, with D unclear. The CDR3 runs to 15 residues. In germline, CDR1 is MNHEY, CDR2 SVGAGI. Trimming left V 5 bases short and J 2 bases short, with 13 bases between.

V and J are TRBV5-1 and TRBJ2-5; D uncertain. Germline V gene data show CDR1 as SGHRS and CDR2 as YFSETQ. This CDR3 comprises 11 residues. V was pared by 4 bases and J by 5 bases, with 6 bases between. CDR3: CASSVAETQYF. CDR3 sequence (DNA): TGCGCCAGCAGCGTCGCGGAGACCCAGTACTTC. Using reference TRBV5-1 and TRBJ2-5 for the parts outside the CDR3, the full variable domain is KAGVTQTPRYLIKTRGQQVTLSCSPISGHRSVSWYQQTPGQGLQFLFEYFSETQRNKGNFPGRFSGRQFSNSRSEMNVSTLELGDSALYLCASSVAETQYFGPGTRLLVL.

The chain is built from TRBV18 and TRBJ2-1, with D unclear. Germline CDR1 reads KGHSH; CDR2 reads LQKENI. V was shortened by 3 bases and J by 7 bases, with 16 bases between the two germline ends. CDR3 length: 15 residues. The CDR3 here is CASSPTDGMGNEQFF. CDR3 DNA: TGTGCCAGCTCACCGACCGACGGTATGGGGAATGAGCAGTTCTTC.

The gene calls are TRBV9 and TRBJ1-4; TRBD1 agrees at 9 bases. This CDR3 has 15 residues. The V and J ends lost 0 bases and 5 bases, in that order; junction bases with no gene match: 2. Germline CDR1 is SGDLS and CDR2 is YYNGEE. CDR3 nucleotide sequence: TGTGCCAGCAGCGTAGCCGGGACAGGGAATGAAAAACTGTTTTTT. Protein: CASSVAGTGNEKLFF.

The sample holds one count of this clone. This chain uses TRBV11-2 with TRBJ2-4; D might be TRBD2 (6 bases). This CDR3 is 14 amino acids long. Germline V gene lookup returns CDR1 SGHAT and CDR2 FQNNGV. V was pared by 0 bases and J by 7 bases, with 10 bases between. The CDR3, as DNA: TGTGCCAGCAGCTTAGAAGAGCGGGCTAACATTCAGTACTTC. As protein: CASSLEERANIQYF. The full variable domain, with the rest looked up from reference TRBV11-2 and TRBJ2-4, is EAGVAQSPRYKIIEKRQSVAFWCNPISGHATLYWYQQILGQGPKLLIQFQNNGVVDDSQLPKDRFSAERLKGVDSTLKIQPAKLEDSAVYLCASSLEERANIQYFGAGTRLSVL.

This sequence joins TRBV19 and TRBJ2-1; the D gene is possibly TRBD2 (5 bases). This CDR3 contains 14 residues. CDR1 and CDR2 (germline): LNHDA, SQIVND (reference sequence). The V end was cut by 2 bases, the J end by 4 bases, with 9 bases between. CDR3 residues: CASSISPGYNEQFF. The CDR3, as DNA: TGTGCCAGTAGTATATCCCCGGGGTACAATGAGCAGTTCTTC.

Note on this clone: The sample has other DNA sequences that encode this CDR3 too. This chain joins TRBV6-5 and TRBJ2-1; D ambiguous. This CDR3 has 13 amino acids. Germline V gene data show CDR1 as MNHEY and CDR2 as SVGAGI. Trimming shortened V by 3 bases and J by 6 bases, and 9 bases separated the two germline ends. The CDR3 loop reads CASSYSAGNEQFF. In DNA, the CDR3 is TGTGCCAGCAGTTATTCAGCAGGCAATGAGCAGTTCTTC.

The J gene is TRBJ2-6, the V gene TRBV6-1, with TRBD1 matching 7 bases. Per the germline V gene, CDR1 is MNHNS and CDR2 is SASEGT. This CDR3 region has 16 residues. The J segment lost 3 bases and the V segment lost 3 bases, leaving 5 bases of the junction unmatched. The CDR3: CASSDETGSGANVLTF. The CDR3 nucleotides are TGTGCCAGCAGTGACGAGACAGGGAGTGGGGCCAACGTCCTGACTTTC.

The chain combines TRBV9 with TRBJ2-2; 12 nucleotides align to TRBD2. The ends lost 4 bases at V and 6 bases at J; junction bases unmatched: 10. The CDR3 loop spans 17 amino acids. Germline values: CDR1 SGDLS, CDR2 YYNGEE. DNA for the CDR3: TGTGCCAGCAGCCAGACTAGCGGGAGAGTAATCGCCGGGGAGCTGTTTTTT. Amino acid sequence: CASSQTSGRVIAGELFF.

This clone has more than one count but fewer than ten. The chain links TRBV11-3 to TRBJ2-7, with D possibly TRBD1 on 5 matching bases. Germline V gene sequence: CDR1 SGHNT, CDR2 YENEEA. The CDR3 has 14 residues. Trimming removed 5 bases at V and 3 bases at J, with 14 bases between. CDR3 protein: CASSPDSSLYEQYF. CDR3 coding DNA: TGTGCCAGCAGCCCTGACAGTTCCCTCTACGAGCAGTACTTC. Based on the CDR3 plus reference TRBV11-3 and TRBJ2-7, the full variable domain is EAGVVQSPRYKIIEKKQPVAFWCNPISGHNTLYWYLQNLGQGPELLIRYENEEAVDDSQLPKDRFSAERLKGVDSTLKIQPAELGDSAVYLCASSPDSSLYEQYFGPGTRLTVT.

V gene TRBV4-1 combines with J gene TRBJ1-5, with 7 bases identical to TRBD1. J gave up 0 bases and V 2 bases, and 7 bases lay outside the gene matches. The CDR3 sequence is 17 residues long. CDR1 and CDR2 from the germline V gene are MGHRA and YSYEKL. The chain's CDR3 is CASSQRDSTISNQPQHF. Here the CDR3 DNA reads TGCGCCAGCAGCCAAAGGGACAGCACAATTAGCAATCAGCCCCAGCATTTT.

The chain is built from TRBV29-1 and TRBJ2-3, with D unclear. The germline V and J ends were trimmed by 4 bases and 6 bases, with 5 bases remaining between them. This CDR3 region has 10 residues. The germline CDR1 and CDR2 sequences are SQVTM and ANQGSEA. CDR3 DNA: TGCAGCGTTGGAGAGGATACGCAGTATTTT. It is translated as CSVGEDTQYF.

The J gene is TRBJ2-7, the V gene TRBV11-2, with 8 bases that match TRBD1. The CDR3 is 15 amino acids. Germline-derived CDR1 and CDR2 are SGHAT and FQNNGV. J was trimmed by 1 base and V by 5 bases; bases with no gene match: 7. The CDR3 protein is CASSNDRTGSYEQYF. CDR3 nucleotides: TGTGCCAGCAGCAACGATCGGACAGGGTCCTACGAGCAGTACTTC.

This chain uses TRBV11-2 with TRBJ2-3, with D hard to call. Trimming shortened V by 0 bases and J by 2 bases, and 9 bases separated the two germline ends. Germline V gene data show CDR1 as SGHAT and CDR2 as FQNNGV. The CDR3 runs 15 residues. The CDR3 reads CASSLDGPNTDTQYF. The CDR3 DNA follows: TGTGCCAGCAGCTTAGATGGGCCTAACACAGATACGCAGTATTTT. Together with reference TRBV11-2 and TRBJ2-3, the CDR3 gives the full variable domain: EAGVAQSPRYKIIEKRQSVAFWCNPISGHATLYWYQQILGQGPKLLIQFQNNGVVDDSQLPKDRFSAERLKGVDSTLKIQPAKLEDSAVYLCASSLDGPNTDTQYFGPGTRLTVL.